These 32 T cell receptor beta chains were all obtained from the same sample, sequenced in a study of T cells in Graves' hyperthyroidism and ophthalmopathy. Amplified TCR beta CDR3 regions came from RNA transcripts. TCR CDR3 underwent first-round RT-PCR with the HTBI primer set. TCRdb reprocessed the multiplex PCR reads via MiXCR and lists one record per CDR3 protein. The sample has 490,000 or so distinct CDR3 sequences; around 50% are singletons. Sequencing used peripheral blood or thyroid tissue (not recorded which). These receptors originate from an adult woman with Graves' disease, either hyperthyroidism or ophthalmopathy (not recorded which).

The gene calls are TRBV29-1 and TRBJ1-2; 9 bases line up with TRBD1. The germline V gene has CDR1 SQVTM and CDR2 ANQGSEA. With 8 bases clipped from V and 6 bases from J, the junction kept 4 bases outside the gene matches. This CDR3 has 11 amino acids. This CDR3 reads CSSWDRDGYTF. In DNA, the CDR3 is TGCAGCAGTTGGGACAGGGATGGCTACACCTTC.

This chain uses TRBV7-2 with TRBJ1-3, with a tentative D call TRBD1 (6 bases). The V gene's germline CDR1 is SGHTA and CDR2 FQGNSA. CDR3 length: 16 residues. V shed 5 bases and J shed 8 bases, with 22 bases lying between them. CDR3 in DNA: TGTGCCAGCAGCACCCCCGGGGGCTTCTGGGGCTACACCATATATTTT. Translated: CASSTPGGFWGYTIYF.

This clonotype has only a few counts. The chain links TRBV18 to TRBJ1-2; a weak D match, TRBD1 (5 bases). The CDR3 contains 16 residues. Trimming took off 4 bases at V and 4 bases at J, with 19 bases between the two ends. Germline V gene data show CDR1 as KGHSH and CDR2 as LQKENI. The CDR3 coding sequence is TGTGCCAGCTCACGGGAGGGGTCCTACTCCTTCTATGGCTACACCTTC. Translating gives CASSREGSYSFYGYTF.

CDR3 bases: TGTGCCAGCAGCGTAGATCTGGGACCGTCAAAGACCCAGTACTTC. Translated, it gives CASSVDLGPSKTQYF. The chain carries TRBV9 and TRBJ2-5; perhaps D is TRBD1 or TRBD2 (5 bases each). The CDR3 totals 15 residues. Per the germline V gene, CDR1 is SGDLS and CDR2 is YYNGEE. Trimming removed 0 bases at V and 6 bases at J, with 15 bases between.

The CDR3 DNA reads TGTGCCAGCAGTCCCCGGACAGGGATTAAAGTCCGTGGCTACACCTTC. Translation gives CASSPRTGIKVRGYTF. This chain links TRBV12-3 or TRBV12-4 with TRBJ1-2; TRBD1 aligns across 8 bases. There are 16 residues in the CDR3. The V segment lost 5 bases and the J segment 7 bases; nucleotides outside the gene matches: 15.

This clonotype occurred a few times. V is TRBV28 and J is TRBJ1-5; possible D gene TRBD1, 5 bases. The germline gives CDR1 MDHEN, CDR2 SYDVKM. Deletions cut 3 bases from V and 9 bases from J, with 12 bases between. CDR3 size: 13 residues. The CDR3: CASSFGTGVPQHF. Written as DNA, the CDR3 is TGTGCCAGCAGTTTTGGGACGGGGGTGCCCCAGCATTTT.

The chain employs TRBV20-1 and TRBJ1-4; no definite D call. Germline assignment: CDR1 DFQATT and CDR2 SNEGSKA (reference sequence). The CDR3 length is 13 residues. V lost 6 bases and J 11 bases, leaving 19 bases between the germline ends. In nucleotides, the CDR3 is TGCAGTGCCTACGGACTAGCGGGAGGCAAACTGTTTTTT. It is translated as CSAYGLAGGKLFF.

This clonotype appeared a few times. The chain couples TRBV20-1 to TRBJ1-1; D remains unclear. This CDR3 region has 14 residues. Germline-derived CDR1 and CDR2 are DFQATT and SNEGSKA (reference sequence). V was clipped by 1 base and J by 1 base, with 10 bases between them. As DNA, the CDR3 is TGCAGTGCTAGAGGTGGCTTCGGGAACACTGAAGCTTTCTTT. Protein: CSARGGFGNTEAFF.

Comments on this clonotype: A much more abundant neighbour one base away suggests this may be a read error. This CDR3 is missing its conserved last phenylalanine or tryptophan, likely due to a read error. The chain uses TRBV14 and TRBJ1-6; TRBD1 is a possible D gene (5 bases). Germline CDR1 SGHDN, CDR2 FVKESK. The CDR3 runs to 15 residues. V lost 5 bases and J lost 7, with 15 bases in between. The CDR3 protein is CASSAAGGLNSPLHL. The CDR3 DNA is TGTGCCAGCAGCGCCGCGGGGGGACTAAATTCACCCCTCCACTTG.

The chain is built from TRBV27 and TRBJ1-3; the D gene is possibly TRBD1 (5 bases). Germline V CDR1 and CDR2: MNHEY, SMNVEV (reference sequence). Trimming cost V 5 bases and J 3 bases, with 11 bases left between them. The CDR3 is made up of 14 amino acids. CDR3 in DNA: TGTGCCAGCAGTCGCGGGGGGGTTGGAAACACCATATATTTT. It is translated as CASSRGGVGNTIYF.

The chain employs TRBV7-2 and TRBJ1-6; 10 nucleotides align to TRBD1. The J segment lost 7 bases and the V segment lost 6 bases, leaving 6 bases of the junction unmatched. Germline V lookup: CDR1 SGHTA, CDR2 FQGNSA. This CDR3 comprises 15 residues. For the CDR3, the DNA is TGTGCCAGCAGTGAAGGGACAGGGGCCAATTCACCCCTCCACTTT. Its translation: CASSEGTGANSPLHF.

The table lists this clonotype with many counts. This sequence joins TRBV20-1 and TRBJ1-1, with unresolved D. Germline lookup yields CDR1 DFQATT and CDR2 SNEGSKA (reference sequence). This CDR3 is 11 amino acids long. CDR3 in DNA: TGCAGCCCCGTCCGGAACACTGAAGCTTTCTTT. This gives the protein CSPVRNTEAFF.

V and J are TRBV11-2 and TRBJ2-7; 8 bases match TRBD2. J gave up 3 bases and V 1 base, and 5 bases lay outside the gene matches. The CDR3 contains 15 residues. Germline CDR1 and CDR2: SGHAT and FQNNGV. DNA for the CDR3: TGTGCCAGCAGCTTAGCACTAGCGGAGTTCTACGAGCAGTACTTC. Encoded protein: CASSLALAEFYEQYF.

DNA for the CDR3: TGTGCCAGCAGTTCCGGGACAGATTTCCAAGAGACCCAGTACTTC. Protein sequence: CASSSGTDFQETQYF. The genes are TRBV27 and TRBJ2-5; 7 nucleotides line up with TRBD1. Germline lookup yields CDR1 MNHEY and CDR2 SMNVEV (reference sequence). With 4 bases clipped from V and 1 base from J, the junction kept 6 bases outside the gene matches. This CDR3 is 15 amino acids long.

With respect to this clonotype: A much larger clone differs by one base, so this may be a read error. Without the conserved terminal phenylalanine or tryptophan, this CDR3 likely stems from a read error. The chain combines TRBV9 with TRBJ1-3, with 7 positions matching TRBD1. Germline assignment: CDR1 SGDLS and CDR2 YYNGEE. The CDR3 runs 18 residues. V was pared by 1 base and J by 2 bases, with 12 bases of the junction left unmatched. The CDR3 sequence: CASSVTPPRQGAGNTIYL. CDR3 nucleotide sequence: TGTGCCAGCAGCGTAACCCCCCCCCGACAGGGCGCTGGAAACACCATATATCTT.

This clonotype came up a few times. The J gene is TRBJ1-5, the V gene TRBV6-2 or TRBV6-3, with 8 bases matching TRBD1. Looked up from germline, CDR1 is MNHEY and CDR2 is SVGEGT. CDR3 length: 17 amino acids. Losses at the gene ends were 6 bases for V and 0 bases for J; bases not matched to a gene: 10. CDR3 DNA: TGTGCCAGCAGCAAGACAGGGGAACCATATAGCAATCAGCCCCAGCATTTT. This codes for CASSKTGEPYSNQPQHF.

The chain joins TRBV5-1 to TRBJ1-3, with a possible D match to TRBD1 (5 bases). Trimming removed 0 bases from V and 3 bases from J, with 10 bases in between. CDR1 and CDR2 from the germline V gene are SGHRS and YFSETQ. The length of the CDR3 is 15 residues. In DNA form, the CDR3 reads TGCGCCAGCAGCTTGGGGACGACAGTTGGAAACACCATATATTTT. It is translated as CASSLGTTVGNTIYF.

The sample holds many counts of this clonotype. The genes are TRBV7-2 and TRBJ2-7, with D maybe TRBD2 (5 bases). Germline CDR1 and CDR2: SGHTA and FQGNSA. CDR3 length: 15 amino acids. The V end was cut by 3 bases, the J end by 2 bases, with 14 bases between. Here the CDR3 reads CASSFPGGPTYEQYF. In DNA form, the CDR3 reads TGTGCCAGCAGCTTCCCCGGAGGCCCTACCTACGAGCAGTACTTC.

The V call is TRBV6-1, the J call TRBJ2-1, with 8 nucleotides matching TRBD2. The CDR3 sequence is 16 residues long. Germline V gene lookup returns CDR1 MNHNS and CDR2 SASEGT. V shed 11 bases, J shed 2 bases, and the junction held 14 bases outside the gene matches. The CDR3 sequence: CAGQREGTGTYNEQFF. CDR3 bases: TGTGCCGGACAACGGGAGGGGACGGGGACCTACAATGAGCAGTTCTTC.

With respect to this clonotype: This may come from a read error, since a much larger clone is one base off. The gene calls are TRBV5-4 and TRBJ2-5, with D possibly being TRBD2 (6 bases). Germline loops: CDR1 SGHNT, CDR2 YYREEE (reference sequence). Trimming stripped 0 bases from V and 4 bases from J, with 10 bases between. The CDR3 has 14 amino acids. The CDR3, as DNA: TGTGCCAGCAGCTTGGGGCGGGGTCGAGAGACCCAGTACTTC. This gives the protein CASSLGRGRETQYF.

This clonotype was found many times. V gene TRBV12-3 or TRBV12-4 combines with J gene TRBJ1-4, with TRBD1 identical over 8 bases. The CDR3 is made up of 15 amino acids. Trimming cost V 6 bases and J 7 bases; bases outside gene matches: 10. DNA for the CDR3: TGTGCCAGCAGGTCTCCGGGACAGGCGGGTGAAAAACTGTTTTTT. It encodes CASRSPGQAGEKLFF.

This clonotype was observed many times. The V and J genes are TRBV28 and TRBJ1-1; weak D call: TRBD1 (5 bases). The V end lost 8 bases, the J end lost 4 bases, and 8 bases lay between the germline ends. This CDR3 has 11 residues. Germline-derived CDR1 and CDR2 are MDHEN and SYDVKM. CDR3 sequence reads: CASAQGTEAFF. The CDR3 DNA reads TGTGCCAGCGCGCAGGGCACTGAAGCTTTCTTT.

This clonotype was recorded once. The chain links TRBV29-1 to TRBJ1-1; D is unclear. V was trimmed by 8 bases and J by 4 bases, leaving 17 bases between them. CDR1 and CDR2 from the germline V gene are SQVTM and ANQGSEA. CDR3 size: 13 residues. This chain's CDR3 is CSSYAPTGTEAFF. In DNA form, the CDR3 reads TGCAGCAGTTACGCCCCCACCGGCACTGAAGCTTTCTTT.

The gene calls are TRBV4-3 and TRBJ1-2; perhaps TRBD1 as D (5 bases). The V end lost 8 bases, the J end lost 8 bases, and 15 bases lay between the germline ends. The CDR3 has 12 residues. The V gene's germline CDR1 is LGHNA and CDR2 YSLEER. DNA of the CDR3: TGCGCCAGCGGTTCAGGGAAACGCGGCTACACCTTC. This gives the protein CASGSGKRGYTF.

This clonotype was counted a few times. The chain is built from TRBV2 and TRBJ1-5, with unresolved D. This CDR3 has 15 residues. V lost 8 bases to trimming and J lost 0 bases, with 14 bases between them. Germline CDR1 SNHLY, CDR2 FYNNEI. This CDR3 is CASCKEGYSNQPQHF. Written as DNA, the CDR3 is TGTGCCAGCTGTAAGGAAGGATATAGCAATCAGCCCCAGCATTTT.

This clonotype was found once. This chain uses TRBV7-8 with TRBJ1-1; 10 bases agree with TRBD1. This CDR3 has 18 residues. With 1 base clipped from V and 4 bases from J, the junction kept 12 bases outside the gene matches. Looked up from germline, CDR1 is SGHVS and CDR2 is FQNEAQ. CDR3 coding DNA: TGTGCCAGCAGCTTAGGTCCATTGGGACAGGGGATTGTCACTGAAGCTTTCTTT. Translation: CASSLGPLGQGIVTEAFF.

This clonotype was recorded at least ten times. This CDR3 reads CASSLAGHSGNTIYF. The CDR3 DNA sequence: TGTGCCAGCAGCTTAGCAGGGCACTCTGGAAACACCATATATTTT. The rearrangement joins TRBV7-2 to TRBJ1-3; no definite D call. V was shortened by 0 bases and J by 0 bases, with 6 bases between the two germline ends. Germline CDR1 and CDR2: SGHTA and FQGNSA. This CDR3 is built from 15 residues.

A word on this clonotype: A single base separates this from a much larger clone, so it may be a read error. The chain has TRBV10-3 and TRBJ1-1; D perhaps matches TRBD1 (6 bases). The CDR3 runs to 13 residues. Per the germline V gene, CDR1 is ENHRY and CDR2 is SYGVKD. V was trimmed by 5 bases and J by 1 base, leaving 8 bases between them. The CDR3 DNA reads TGTGCCATCAGTACGACAGGGAACACTGAAGCTTTCTTT. Translated: CAISTTGNTEAFF.

This clonotype was observed many times. The chain carries TRBV2 and TRBJ1-6; 7 nucleotides match TRBD1. Germline CDR1 reads SNHLY; CDR2 reads FYNNEI. The J segment lost 10 bases and the V segment lost 5 bases, leaving 8 bases of the junction unmatched. The CDR3 loop spans 14 amino acids. CDR3 protein: CASSLTGKNSPLHF. The CDR3 DNA is TGTGCCAGCAGTTTGACAGGGAAGAACTCACCCCTCCACTTT.

V usage is TRBV10-2 and J usage is TRBJ1-2; 8 bases line up with TRBD1. J gave up 4 bases and V 6 bases, and 7 bases lay outside the gene matches. This CDR3 has 14 residues. Germline values: CDR1 WSHSY, CDR2 SAAADI. The CDR3 DNA reads TGCGCCAGCAGCGCGGGACAGGAAGCCTATGGCTACACCTTC. Amino acid sequence: CASSAGQEAYGYTF.

Only a few counts were recorded for this clonotype. The chain links TRBV7-2 to TRBJ2-3, with D possibly being TRBD2 (6 bases). Trimming shortened V by 1 base and J by 0 bases, and 11 bases separated the two germline ends. The CDR3 is made up of 16 amino acids. Per germline, CDR1 SGHTA and CDR2 FQGNSA. The CDR3 coding sequence is TGTGCCAGCAGCTTAGTCATAGCGGCGAGCACAGATACGCAGTATTTT. The encoded protein is CASSLVIAASTDTQYF.

V gene TRBV24-1 combines with J gene TRBJ1-1, with no clear D. Germline V CDR1 and CDR2: KGHDR, SFDVKD. This CDR3 contains 16 residues. V lost 4 bases, J lost 6 bases, and 20 bases lay in between. CDR3 region: CATSEVNTGRNSEAFF. The CDR3 nucleotides read TGTGCCACCAGTGAGGTGAACACCGGGAGAAACTCTGAAGCTTTCTTT.